The TCR beta chain under discussion was sequenced for a study of T cell repertoires in cytomegalovirus infection (dated by TCRdb to about 2019). Looking at the study overall: Because public TCR beta signatures pointed to carriage of CMV infection together with the matching HLA type, the HLA type of each donor mattered for the analysis. Findings and caveats that apply to the study as a whole: Cumulative frequency of public TCR beta family members discriminated carriers of CMV infection plus the relevant HLA type in this cohort and an independent approximately 340-donor cohort. The ex vivo response was dominated by HLA-C-restricted CMV-specific TCR beta clonotypes, which also provided the single most frequent clonotype in two of eight donors.

The germline V gene (reference sequence) specifies SGHAT as CDR1 and FQDESV as CDR2. Including cysteine and phenylalanine, the CDR3 has 14 amino acids. The only DNA kept is the CDR3, 42 bases in frame from the first base. The trim is 4 bases for V and 6 bases for J, with a gap of 16 bases between the germline ends. This clonotype was counted only a few times. The target of this receptor is not known. Qualities for individual bases were not recorded, and no much larger clone is one base off. Instrument used: Illumina HiSeq 1500. The public reads were reanalyzed by TCRdb: fastp trimming at Q25, MiXCR alignment, in-frame beta chains only. For every CDR3 protein sequence, its rows merge into one entry that carries the most common genes and DNA. In all, the sample holds approximately 750,000 distinct CDR3 sequences, and 35% to 45% of those were seen once. The biggest ten clones account for around 2.6% of the sample.

The sequenced sample consisted of PBMCs. The rearranged chain carries TRBV11-1 and TRBJ2-7; the best D guess is TRBD2, with 5 bases matching. The clonotype comes from a human donor in good health (CMV status not recorded). Some clones in this sample may be carry-over from other donors' samples. The CDR3 region reads CASSSLGRSGEQYF. In nucleotide form, the sequence is TGTGCCAGCAGCTCCCTAGGGAGATCAGGCGAGCAGTACTTC.